This is a list of T cell receptor beta chains from one sample in a study of control samples from healthy donors and cancer patients. Libraries were prepared by immunoSEQ multiplex PCR; TCRdb keeps only in-frame clonotypes and omits some of them. The sample lists about 140,000 clones; roughly 89% were seen once. The sequencing sample was made of blood. These receptors were collected from a man younger than 35 in good health. Each CDR3 is given with its conserved first and last residue. Each record gives: J gene, D gene, V gene, clone size, CDR3 DNA, CDR3 protein. A D gene is named only where the DNA matches it firmly. Clone size is not always given. Where it is, it says once, few, many or a class for expanded clones.

TRBJ1-2,TRBD1,TRBV13,-,TGTGCCAGCAGCTTCGGCGACAGGGGGGGATATGGCTACACCTTC,CASSFGDRGGYGYTF
TRBJ2-2,-,TRBV11-2,-,TGTGCCAGCAGCTTGGGGGGCGGTTACACCGGGGAGCTGTTTTTT,CASSLGGGYTGELFF
TRBJ2-2,-,TRBV2,-,TGTGCCAGCAGCCTACGACTAGAAATTTCCCAAGCGAACACCGGGGAGCTGTTTTTT,CASSLRLEISQANTGELFF
TRBJ1-1,-,TRBV6-5,-,TGTGCCAGCAGGACCAGATACACTGAAGCTTTCTTT,CASRTRYTEAFF
TRBJ1-2,-,TRBV5-5,-,TGTGCCAGCAGCTTCGAGACGTATGGCTACACCTTC,CASSFETYGYTF
TRBJ1-6,-,TRBV4-1,-,TGCGCCAGCAGCCAAGCGGTTAGGGGGGTCACCCTCCACTTT,CASSQAVRGVTLHF
TRBJ2-1,-,TRBV7-2,few,TGTGCCAGCAGCTTAAGACCTTCCTACAATGAGCAGTTCTTC,CASSLRPSYNEQFF
TRBJ2-5,TRBD2,TRBV27,-,TGTGCCAGCAGCTCAGCGGGGGTGGTGTGGGAGACCCAGTACTTC,CASSSAGVVWETQYF
TRBJ1-4,-,TRBV25-1,-,TGTGCCAGCAGTGAATGGTCAGGGATGGCTGAAAAACTGTTTTTT,CASSEWSGMAEKLFF
TRBJ2-7,-,TRBV28,-,TGTGCCAGCAGTTCCACCCCCTACGAGCAGTACTTC,CASSSTPYEQYF
TRBJ1-6,-,TRBV30,-,TGTGCCTGGAGTGGGGCTGGCCATTCACCCCTCCACTTT,CAWSGAGHSPLHF
TRBJ1-5,TRBD1,TRBV7-9,-,TGTGCCAGCAGCTCAGGGGGCCCCCAGCAGCCCCAGCATTTT,CASSSGGPQQPQHF
TRBJ2-2,-,TRBV18,-,TGTGCCAGCTCACCCCGGAGACAGAACACCGGGGAGCTGTTTTTT,CASSPRRQNTGELFF
TRBJ2-7,-,TRBV6-6,few,TGTGCCAGCCGCTGGGGGAACGAGCAGTACTTC,CASRWGNEQYF
TRBJ1-2,-,TRBV7-2,-,TGTGCCAGCAGCTTAGCAGGGGGCTATGGCTACACCTTC,CASSLAGGYGYTF
TRBJ2-7,-,TRBV3-1/TRBV3-2,-,TGTGCCAGCAGCCAAGTTTTTGGCGGGGGCTTAGATGAGCAGTACTTC,CASSQVFGGGLDEQYF
TRBJ1-1,-,TRBV19,-,TGTGCCAGTAGTATTGGGGGGCTGGGCACTGAAGCTTTCTTT,CASSIGGLGTEAFF
TRBJ1-1,-,TRBV5-4,-,TGTGCCAGCAGCTCTAAAAAGACAGCCACTGAAGCTTTCTTT,CASSSKKTATEAFF
TRBJ2-4,TRBD1,TRBV28,-,TGTGCCAGCAGTCCGGGACAGGGAAAAGCGGAAGGGGACATTCAGTACTTC,CASSPGQGKAEGDIQYF
TRBJ2-3,TRBD1,TRBV19,-,TGTGCCAGTAGTATACTAGGGACAGGGATCACAGATACGCAGTATTTT,CASSILGTGITDTQYF
TRBJ1-2,-,TRBV18,-,TGTGCCAGCTCACCGACAGACACCTTTTATAACTATGGCTACACCTTC,CASSPTDTFYNYGYTF
TRBJ2-7,TRBD1,TRBV19,-,TGTGCCAGTTCCGGACAGGGAACCACCTACGAGCAGTACTTC,CASSGQGTTYEQYF
TRBJ1-4,TRBD1,TRBV5-6,-,TGTGCCAGCAGCTCGAACCACAGGGGTGACGAAAAACTGTTTTTT,CASSSNHRGDEKLFF
TRBJ2-7,TRBD1,TRBV18,-,TGTGCCAGCTCACCAAGGACAGGGGGATACGAGCAGTACTTC,CASSPRTGGYEQYF
TRBJ2-5,-,TRBV28,-,TGTGCCAGCAGTCAATTCGGCGGGGTCGAGACCCAGTACTTC,CASSQFGGVETQYF
TRBJ1-1,TRBD1,TRBV19,-,TGTGCCAGTAGCCGGACAGGGAACACTGAAGCTTTCTTT,CASSRTGNTEAFF
TRBJ2-7,-,TRBV2,-,TGTGCCAGCACACGGTGGGTCGGCGACGAGCAGTACTTC,CASTRWVGDEQYF
TRBJ1-5,-,TRBV15,-,TGTGCCACCAAGGATTTCAGGGGAGTGGGTCAGCCCCAGCATTTT,CATKDFRGVGQPQHF
TRBJ2-3,TRBD2,TRBV7-9,-,TGTGCCAGCAGCTTACTAGCGGGGGGGCCAATAGATACGCAGTATTTT,CASSLLAGGPIDTQYF
TRBJ2-3,TRBD2,TRBV19,-,TGTGCCAGTAGTATGAACCCTGGACTAGCGACAGATACGCAGTATTTT,CASSMNPGLATDTQYF
TRBJ1-3,-,TRBV5-5,-,TGTGCCAGCAGCCCGGGAGGGACTGGAAACACCATATATTTT,CASSPGGTGNTIYF
TRBJ2-7,-,TRBV29-1,once,TGCAGCGCCCGGGTAGGGGACAAAGGGGGCGAGCAGTACTTC,CSARVGDKGGEQYF